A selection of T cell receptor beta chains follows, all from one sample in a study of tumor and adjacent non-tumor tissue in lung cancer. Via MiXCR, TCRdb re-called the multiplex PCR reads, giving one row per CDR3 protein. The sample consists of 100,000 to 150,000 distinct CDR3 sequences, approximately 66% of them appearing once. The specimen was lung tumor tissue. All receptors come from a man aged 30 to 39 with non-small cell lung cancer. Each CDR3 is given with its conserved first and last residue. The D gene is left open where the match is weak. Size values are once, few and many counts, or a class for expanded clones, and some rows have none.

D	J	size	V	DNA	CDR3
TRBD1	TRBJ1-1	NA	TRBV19	TGTGCCAGTAGTCCTCTGGGACAGACTGAAGCTTTCTTT	CASSPLGQTEAFF
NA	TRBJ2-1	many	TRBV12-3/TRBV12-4	TGTGCCAGCAGTCGCGTACTCAATGAGCAGTTCTTC	CASSRVLNEQFF
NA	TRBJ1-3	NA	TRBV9	TGTGCCAGCAGCGTGGGACCGGGGTTTATAGAAAACACCATATATTTT	CASSVGPGFIENTIYF
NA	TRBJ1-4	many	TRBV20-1	TGCAGTGCTACAGGTTCTTGGGGTGAAAAACTGTTTTTT	CSATGSWGEKLFF
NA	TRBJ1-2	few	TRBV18	TGTGCCAGCTCACCATTTAGGGGAGACAGGACCATTAACTATGGCTACACCTTC	CASSPFRGDRTINYGYTF
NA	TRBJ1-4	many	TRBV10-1	TGCGCCAGCCAGGGACGGACTAATGAAAAACTGTTTTTT	CASQGRTNEKLFF
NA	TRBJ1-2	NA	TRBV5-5	TGTGCCAGCAGTTATGATCAGGATCGAGGCTACATCTTC	CASSYDQDRGYIF
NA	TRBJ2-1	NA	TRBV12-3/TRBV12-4	TGTGCCAGCAGTCGGGGCCCTTACTATGAGCAGTTCTTC	CASSRGPYYEQFF
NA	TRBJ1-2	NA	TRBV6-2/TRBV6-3	TGTGCCAGCAGGCGGAACAGACTCTATGGCTACATCTTC	CASRRNRLYGYIF
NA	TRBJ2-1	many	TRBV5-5	TGTGCCAGCAGCGCTGCGGGGGCAGGGGATGAGCAGTTCTTC	CASSAAGAGDEQFF
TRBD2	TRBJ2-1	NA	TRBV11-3	TGTGCCAGCAGTCAGGGCGGGGATCTAGCGGTGCGCGAGCAGTTCTTC	CASSQGGDLAVREQFF
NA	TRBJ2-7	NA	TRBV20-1	TGCAGTGCTGTTGGGGGCATTTACGAGCAGTACTTC	CSAVGGIYEQYF
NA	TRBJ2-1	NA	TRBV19	TGTGCCAGTAGTATCTGGCTAGATCCCTACAATGAGCAGTTCTTC	CASSIWLDPYNEQFF
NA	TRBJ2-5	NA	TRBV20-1	TGCAGTGCTAGAGCCGGGTCCAACCACCTGGGCCAAGAGACCCAGTGCTTC	CSARAGSNHLGQETQCF